The following is a TCR beta chain sequence with its context. The antigen remains undetermined. Vbeta (60) and Jbeta (13) primers were used in the PCR. Sequencing was performed with immunoSEQ multiplex PCR; in TCRdb, only in-frame clones are kept and a portion is missing. Of more than 90,000 clones detected, 65% to 90% appear once; the ten largest clones hold approximately 4%. The CDR3 length is 14 residues. Germline assignment: CDR1 SQVTM and CDR2 ANQGSEA. The V and J ends lost 8 bases and 0 bases, in that order; junction bases with no gene match: 7. The sample comes from a study of cytomegalovirus exposure and HLA in healthy donors. Findings and caveats of the study: High sensitivity and specificity were reportedly achieved when the classifier diagnosed cytomegalovirus status.

The V and J genes are TRBV29-1 and TRBJ2-3, with 8 bases lining up with TRBD2. The TCR was taken from a woman in her seventies in good health and CMV-seropositive. The sample taken for sequencing was PBMCs. CDR3 loop: CSFRAGDSTDTQYF. The CDR3 nucleotides are TGCAGCTTCCGAGCGGGAGATAGCACAGATACGCAGTATTTT.